This is a list of T cell receptor beta chains from one sample in a study of shared clonotypes between healthy human individuals. Only in-frame clones appear in the TCRdb table, and some are missing; sequencing was by immunoSEQ multiplex PCR. Altogether hundreds of thousands of clones are present, around 97% being singletons, with the ten largest covering 0.045% to 0.07%. Sequencing was carried out using naive CD4+ T cells sorted from blood. The receptors shown here come from a woman aged 25 to 39 in good health. Each CDR3 is given with its conserved first and last residue. Fields, in order: J gene, V gene, CDR3 protein.

>NA|TRBV19
CASSATGTGAYEQYF
>TRBJ2-1|TRBV2
CASSNTGLVEQFF
>TRBJ2-2|TRBV5-1
CASSFRQANTGELFF
>TRBJ2-6|TRBV5-1
CASSLVLAGANVLTF
>TRBJ2-2|TRBV19
CASRDRFTGELFF
>TRBJ1-1|TRBV6-5
CASSYGSGEAFF
>TRBJ2-4|TRBV7-4
CASSPQGATQVGREAKNIQYF
>TRBJ2-2|TRBV18
CASSPRSGRNTGELFF
>TRBJ2-7|TRBV28
CASSLSPGQGGRKQYF
>TRBJ1-5|TRBV7-9
CVRSSRTAYSNQPQHF
>TRBJ2-3|TRBV27
CASGLAGSYTQYF
>TRBJ2-7|TRBV10-1
CASSAMGLAFYEQYF
>TRBJ1-2|TRBV7-8
CASSLRTPANYGYTF
>TRBJ2-7|TRBV7-2
CASSALYEQYF
>TRBJ1-5|TRBV5-1
CASSLGGEGNQPQHF
>TRBJ1-5|TRBV28
CASSPPALGPTTYSNQPQHF
>TRBJ2-1|TRBV27
CASSQFRTEQRRLLYNEQFF
>TRBJ2-5|TRBV27
CASSRQLGTARQETQYF
>TRBJ2-2|TRBV11-2
CASSSRRLANTGELFF
>TRBJ1-2|TRBV5-4
CASSPGQYGYTF
>TRBJ2-5|TRBV21-1
CASSIKLQETQYF
>TRBJ2-1|TRBV5-6
CASSLGTSGSEQFF
>TRBJ2-3|TRBV7-8
CASSFKRDWDTQYF
>TRBJ2-2|TRBV7-8
CASSFLRSRTSGYTGELFF
>TRBJ2-7|TRBV11-3
CASSLRTGYEQYF
>TRBJ2-7|TRBV6-6
CASSSPSGTDYEQYF
>TRBJ2-7|TRBV6-1
CASSAAPTGGNYEQYF
>TRBJ2-6|TRBV11-1
CASSLPGAFSGANVLTF
>TRBJ2-7|TRBV5-5
CASSLGPQNSYEQYF
>TRBJ2-5|TRBV28
CASSLSGTPGTQYF
>TRBJ2-5|TRBV19
CASSIGRRPQETQYF
>TRBJ2-3|TRBV10-3
CAINPSGSTDTQYF
>TRBJ2-2|TRBV28
CASSFQPGRTGELFF
>TRBJ1-2|TRBV18
CASSPRFVDPSYGYTF
>TRBJ2-4|TRBV28
CASGLDWGSAKNIQYF
>TRBJ2-6|TRBV27
CASSSSDAGANVLTF
>TRBJ2-7|TRBV11-1
CASSLLLAGVHEQYF
>TRBJ2-2|TRBV7-9
CASSLGPLAENTGELFF
>TRBJ1-4|TRBV5-1
CASSLENVRTGGIWEKLFF
>TRBJ2-3|TRBV6-5
CASSRDSTDTQYF
>TRBJ1-2|TRBV28
CAKGQGGYGYTF
>TRBJ1-1|TRBV18
CASSPTENTEAFF
>TRBJ2-2|TRBV30
CAWSPTSGSVTGELFF
>TRBJ1-4|TRBV6-6
CASSYSRVPNEKLFF
>TRBJ1-4|TRBV2
CASTPEATNEKLFF
>NA|TRBV28
CASRGAVGYEQYF
>TRBJ2-3|TRBV2
CASSEIRGARADTQYF